This TCR beta chain emerged from a study of T cell responses to AZD1222 COVID-19 vaccine. Broader study findings: With dominance at 160-218 and 743-854, vaccine-associated CD4 TCRs spanned spike.

The analysis combined second doses at about 4 or about 12 weeks. Clones were read by immunoSEQ multiplex PCR, and TCRdb kept only the in-frame ones, dropping some. The sample has some 200,000 clones, more than 85% seen once. About this clone: Its specificity is not known.

CDR3 length equals 16 residues. Germline CDR1 is LNHDA and CDR2 is SQIVND (reference sequence). The V gene lost 5 bases and the J gene lost 4 bases, with 20 bases spanning the gap. The chain is built from TRBV19 and TRBJ1-2, with a weak D call TRBD1 (5 bases). This TCR derives from an adult who received the AZD1222 COVID-19 vaccine. Material: peripheral blood, obtained 28 days after the second AZD1222 dose. As DNA, the CDR3 is TGTGCCAGTAGTCCAAACCGGGACCCTCTTACCTATGGCTACACCTTC. Protein product: CASSPNRDPLTYGYTF.